This T cell receptor beta chain derives from a study of CD8 T cells in ankylosing spondylitis. Overall study findings and caveats: Among TCR beta sequences, a motif of under 10 highly homologous variants appeared characteristic of ankylosing spondylitis blood.

On this clonotype: Its antigen is as yet unknown.

TCRdb reprocessed the 5' RACE reads via MiXCR and lists one record per CDR3 protein. The sample contains 200,000 to 250,000 distinct CDR3 sequences, about 17% of which appear only once. Germline CDR1 SQVTM, CDR2 ANQGSEA. CDR3 length equals 15 residues. After removal of 3 bases from V and 1 base from J, the junction contained 6 bases not matched to a gene. Sequencing input: blood, either unsorted or a sorted T cell fraction (not recorded which). This chain connects TRBV29-1 to TRBJ2-1; 7 nucleotides match TRBD2. The TCR comes from a male donor with ankylosing spondylitis. The CDR3 DNA is TGCAGCGTTGAGGGGCTAGCGGATTCCTACAATGAGCAGTTCTTC. Protein sequence: CSVEGLADSYNEQFF.